This T cell receptor (beta chain) was observed in a study of blood T cell repertoires in COVID-19. Individuals aged about 18 to 90 years were recruited from 20 to 25 US areas. What the recovered Cohort 3 donors had was two negative PCRs, clearance, or symptom resolution. Generated by immunoSEQ multiplex PCR, the TCRdb table keeps only in-frame clones and is missing some. This table holds under 200,000 clones, 84% found once. Sequences were obtained from PBMCs or T cells enriched from blood (not recorded which). The sequence was obtained from a middle-aged man who had recovered from COVID-19.

As DNA, the CDR3 is TGTGCCAGCAGCGACAGCGGGGGGAGCTCCTATAATTCACCCCTCCACTTT. It codes for CASSDSGGSSYNSPLHF. This chain links TRBV9 with TRBJ1-6; D is possibly TRBD1 (5 bases). Trimming left V 3 bases short and J 0 bases short, with 13 bases between. The CDR3 covers 17 residues. From germline, CDR1 is SGDLS and CDR2 YYNGEE.